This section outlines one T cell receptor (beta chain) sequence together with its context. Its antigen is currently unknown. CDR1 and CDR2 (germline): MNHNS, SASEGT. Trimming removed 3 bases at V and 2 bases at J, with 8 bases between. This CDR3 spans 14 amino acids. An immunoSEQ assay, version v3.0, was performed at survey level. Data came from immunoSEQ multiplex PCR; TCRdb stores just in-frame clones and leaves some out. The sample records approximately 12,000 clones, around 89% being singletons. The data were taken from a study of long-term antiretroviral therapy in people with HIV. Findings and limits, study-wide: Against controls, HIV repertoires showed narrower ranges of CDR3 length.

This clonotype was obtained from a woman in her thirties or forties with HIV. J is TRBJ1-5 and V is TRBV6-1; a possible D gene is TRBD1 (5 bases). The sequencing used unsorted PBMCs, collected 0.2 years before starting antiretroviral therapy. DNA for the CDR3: TGTGCCAGCAGTGATATGGGGGGCAATCAGCCCCAGCATTTT. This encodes CASSDMGGNQPQHF.